This T cell receptor beta chain was sequenced in a study of PD-L1 blockade in urothelial cancer. Study details: Bladder-origin urothelial cancer in males covered about 90% of the roughly 30 patients. At 6 weeks and at 3 weeks (second dose) after treatment start, blood was analyzed. Between 0 and 3 prior chemotherapy regimens had been given to patients. General observations from the study: It was durable-benefit patients whose tumor-associated blood clones expanded more at 3 weeks.

Concerning this clone: What it binds is not known.

Sequencing was performed with immunoSEQ multiplex PCR; in TCRdb, only in-frame clones are kept and a portion is missing. The sample carries roughly 100,000 clones, about 89% recorded once. The CDR3 is 13 residues long. Germline values: CDR1 SQVTM, CDR2 ANQGSEA. V was cut by 4 bases and J by 4 bases, with 8 bases left in between. The sample's time point: pretreatment peripheral blood. This chain connects TRBV29-1 to TRBJ2-6; D possibly corresponds to TRBD2 (6 bases). This TCR came from a woman at least 80 years old with urothelial cancer. The specimen was PBMCs, collected around atezolizumab (anti-PD-L1) treatment. CDR3 bases: TGCAGCGTTGGCGGGACGGGGGCCAACGTCCTGACTTTC. Protein product: CSVGGTGANVLTF. Drawing the rest from reference TRBV29-1 and TRBJ2-6, the complete variable domain is SAVISQKPSRDICQRGTSLTIQCQVDSQVTMMFWYRQQPGQSLTLIATANQGSEATYESGFVIDKFPISRPNLTFSTLTVSNMSPEDSSIYLCSVGGTGANVLTFGAGSRLTVL.